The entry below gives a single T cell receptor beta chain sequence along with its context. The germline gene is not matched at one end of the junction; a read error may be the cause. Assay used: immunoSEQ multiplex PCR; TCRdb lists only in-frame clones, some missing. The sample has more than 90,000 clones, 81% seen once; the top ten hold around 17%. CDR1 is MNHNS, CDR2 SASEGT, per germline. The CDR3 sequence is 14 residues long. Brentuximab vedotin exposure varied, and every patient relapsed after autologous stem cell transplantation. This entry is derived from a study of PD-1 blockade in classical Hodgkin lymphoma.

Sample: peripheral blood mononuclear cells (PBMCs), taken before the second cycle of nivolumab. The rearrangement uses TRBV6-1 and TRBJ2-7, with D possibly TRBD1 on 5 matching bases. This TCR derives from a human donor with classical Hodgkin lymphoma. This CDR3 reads CASREGAGSYEQYF. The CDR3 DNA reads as TGTGCCAGCAGGGAAGGTGCAGGGTCCTACGAGCAGTACTTC.